Listed here are 32 T cell receptor beta chains from one sample, sequenced in a study of sequential checkpoint blockade in melanoma. Treatment denoted: randomized to nivolumab then ipilimumab (arm A) or the reverse (arm B). Repertoires were generated with immunoSEQ multiplex PCR, while TCRdb's copy carries only in-frame clones and drops some. Among several thousand clones listed, roughly 28% were seen once. The specimen comprised tumor tissue (inferred from file names), sampled from a patient given nivolumab and ipilimumab in sequence. These TCRs come from a human donor with melanoma.

The chain carries TRBV6-8 and TRBJ2-1, with a weak D call TRBD1 (6 bases). The CDR3 runs to 14 residues. V lost 6 bases to trimming and J lost 5 bases, with 14 bases between them. Germline V gene sequence: CDR1 MNHGY, CDR2 SAAAGT. CDR3 bases: TGTGCCAGCAGCGCCGCCAGGGGCCACAATGAGCAGTTCTTC. Amino acids: CASSAARGHNEQFF.

This clone was recorded a few times. The rearrangement links TRBV27 to TRBJ2-3, with TRBD1 matching 8 bases. Per germline, CDR1 MNHEY and CDR2 SMNVEV (reference sequence). CDR3 length: 16 residues. V was clipped by 7 bases and J by 4 bases; unmatched bases: 13. The CDR3 loop reads CASMGQARLLADTQYF. CDR3 bases: TGTGCCAGCATGGGACAGGCTAGGCTACTGGCAGATACGCAGTATTTT.

This clone has only a few counts. The V and J genes are TRBV29-1 and TRBJ1-3; TRBD1 agrees at 7 bases. V lost 4 bases and J lost 2; bases outside the gene matches: 2. The germline gives CDR1 SQVTM, CDR2 ANQGSEA. The CDR3 totals 13 residues. The CDR3 nucleotides are TGCAGCGTTGGGACAGGCCCTGGAAACACCATATATTTT. Amino acids: CSVGTGPGNTIYF.

The chain has TRBV5-1 and TRBJ2-3; 9 bases are shared with TRBD1. V lost 7 bases to trimming and J lost 4 bases; unmatched junction nucleotides: 13. This CDR3 region has 16 residues. The germline CDR1 and CDR2 sequences are SGHRS and YFSETQ. CDR3 DNA sequence: TGCGCCAGCGGACTGACAGGGGGTGTTCTGTCAGATACGCAGTATTTT. Its translation: CASGLTGGVLSDTQYF.

This clone was counted many times. The chain links TRBV11-3 to TRBJ2-7, with TRBD1 matching over 9 bases. The trim removed 5 bases at V and 5 bases at J, leaving 7 bases unmatched. Germline V CDR1 and CDR2: SGHNT, YENEEA. The CDR3 consists of 14 residues. CDR3 coding DNA: TGTGCCAGCAGCGAACAGGGGGCTTCAGACGAGCAGTACTTC. Translating gives CASSEQGASDEQYF.

This chain links TRBV15 with TRBJ2-6, with 8 bases fitting TRBD1. The CDR3 has 19 residues. V lost 3 bases to trimming and J lost 0 bases; unmatched junction nucleotides: 10. Germline V gene lookup returns CDR1 LNHNV and CDR2 YYDKDF (reference sequence). CDR3 protein: CATSRDRALTDSGANVLTF. In nucleotides, the CDR3 is TGTGCCACCAGCAGGGACAGGGCCCTCACGGACTCTGGGGCCAACGTCCTGACTTTC.

This clone was picked up a small number of times. This chain links TRBV6-7 with TRBJ2-5; D gene unclear. TRBV6-7 is identified as an open reading frame with a role that is uncertain. The V gene lost 5 bases and the J gene lost 2 bases, with 3 bases spanning the gap. The CDR3 extends over 11 amino acids. CDR3 in DNA: TGTGCCAGCAGTGGACAAGAGACCCAGTACTTC. Its translation is CASSGQETQYF.

The chain couples TRBV5-1 to TRBJ1-2, with TRBD1 matching over 7 bases. CDR1 is SGHRS and CDR2 is YFSETQ in the germline V gene. V lost 4 bases to trimming and J lost 0 bases; unmatched junction nucleotides: 15. CDR3 size: 18 residues. The CDR3: CASSQVRQQGLPNYGYTF. CDR3 bases: TGCGCCAGCAGCCAGGTGAGGCAACAGGGGCTTCCTAACTATGGCTACACCTTC.

The chain joins TRBV19 to TRBJ1-1, with D tentatively TRBD1 (6 bases). Germline V CDR1 and CDR2: LNHDA, SQIVND (reference sequence). The germline V and J ends were trimmed by 5 bases and 4 bases, with 11 bases remaining between them. The CDR3 has 13 amino acids. This CDR3 reads CASSLYRATEAFF. CDR3 sequence (DNA): TGTGCCAGTAGTCTTTACAGGGCCACTGAAGCTTTCTTT.

This clone was detected ten times or more. The rearrangement uses TRBV2 and TRBJ2-2, with 8 positions matching TRBD2. The CDR3 sequence is 17 residues long. Trimming took 6 bases from V and 6 from J; bases not matched to a gene: 15. CDR1 and CDR2 from the germline V gene are SNHLY and FYNNEI. CDR3 sequence reads: CASSPEGIAGSSGELFF. In DNA form, the CDR3 reads TGTGCCAGCAGCCCAGAGGGGATAGCGGGATCATCCGGGGAGCTGTTTTTT.

The genes are TRBV11-3 and TRBJ2-1; 8 nucleotides line up with TRBD2. There are 16 residues in the CDR3. The V gene's germline CDR1 is SGHNT and CDR2 YENEEA. The J segment lost 2 bases and the V segment lost 4 bases, leaving 7 bases of the junction unmatched. This CDR3 reads CASSSHIAGPYNEQFF. The CDR3 region has the DNA TGTGCCAGCAGCTCACACATAGCGGGACCCTACAATGAGCAGTTCTTC.

The CDR3 DNA reads as TGTGCCTGGAGTGCCACAGGGACTGAAGCTTTCTTT. Translation gives CAWSATGTEAFF. This chain joins TRBV30 and TRBJ1-1; perhaps TRBD1 as D (6 bases). Trimming removed 1 base from V and 5 bases from J, with 8 bases in between. The CDR3 loop spans 12 amino acids. In germline, CDR1 is GTSNPN, CDR2 SVGIG (reference sequence).

There are a few counts of this clone. The chain employs TRBV29-1 and TRBJ2-1; 9 nucleotides agree with TRBD1. The ends lost 2 bases at V and 3 bases at J; junction bases unmatched: 5. Germline V CDR1 and CDR2: SQVTM, ANQGSEA. The CDR3 loop spans 15 amino acids. In nucleotides, the CDR3 is TGCAGCGTTGAAACACAGGGGGCTGGCTACAATGAGCAGTTCTTC. Translation gives CSVETQGAGYNEQFF.

About this clone: Different DNA sequences within this sample yield the same CDR3. The rearrangement joins TRBV9 to TRBJ2-7, with D hard to call. CDR1 and CDR2 from the germline V gene are SGDLS and YYNGEE. This CDR3 has 14 amino acids. Deletions cut 0 bases from V and 0 bases from J, with 7 bases between. In nucleotides, the CDR3 is TGTGCCAGCAGCGTAGGTGGAATCTCCTACGAGCAGTACTTC. Translating it yields CASSVGGISYEQYF.

This clone occurred a few times. The chain links TRBV15 to TRBJ2-1, with a possible D match to TRBD2 (6 bases). Trimming removed 3 bases at V and 3 bases at J, with 15 bases between. Germline V gene sequence: CDR1 LNHNV, CDR2 YYDKDF (reference sequence). This CDR3 has 16 amino acids. The CDR3 DNA follows: TGTGCCACCAGCAGCGGGGACCTGGGGGGCTACAATGAGCAGTTCTTC. Translating it yields CATSSGDLGGYNEQFF.

This chain uses TRBV6-8 with TRBJ2-1; 9 nucleotides match TRBD2. The trim removed 0 bases at V and 7 bases at J, leaving 4 bases unmatched. Per germline, CDR1 MNHGY and CDR2 SAAAGT. The CDR3 has 15 residues. The DNA for the CDR3 is TGTGCCAGCAGTTACTCTAGCGGGGGCAGGAATGAGCAGTTCTTC. This translates into CASSYSSGGRNEQFF.

This clone has at least ten counts. V usage is TRBV11-3 and J usage is TRBJ1-1; D is unresolved. The V gene lost 3 bases and the J gene lost 1 base, with 9 bases spanning the gap. The CDR3 totals 14 residues. Germline CDR1 and CDR2: SGHNT and YENEEA. The CDR3 region is CASSLIQTNTEAFF. The CDR3 DNA follows: TGTGCCAGCAGCTTGATACAGACGAACACTGAAGCTTTCTTT.

This clone is termed medium-sized. The chain joins TRBV14 to TRBJ2-7; D ambiguous. V lost 0 bases and J 0 bases, leaving 6 bases between the germline ends. This CDR3 region has 14 residues. Per the germline V gene, CDR1 is SGHDN and CDR2 is FVKESK. In nucleotides, the CDR3 is TGTGCCAGCAGCCAAGATTGGTCCTCCTACGAGCAGTACTTC. Protein sequence: CASSQDWSSYEQYF.

This clone appeared many times. The V gene is TRBV4-1, the J gene TRBJ2-1, with D maybe TRBD2 (5 bases). Trimming took off 1 base at V and 4 bases at J, with 11 bases between the two ends. Per germline, CDR1 MGHRA and CDR2 YSYEKL. CDR3 length: 15 amino acids. Here the CDR3 DNA reads TGCGCCAGCAGCCAAGGATGGGGAGTGTACAATGAGCAGTTCTTC. Protein product: CASSQGWGVYNEQFF.

V gene TRBV18 combines with J gene TRBJ2-1; 10 nucleotides line up with TRBD2. V shed 6 bases, J shed 8 bases, and the junction held 22 bases outside the gene matches. CDR1 and CDR2 (germline): KGHSH, LQKENI. The CDR3 sequence is 19 residues long. The DNA for the CDR3 is TGTGCCAGCTCCCCCCGGTGGCTAGCGGGAGCGACTGGGGCCGATGAGCAGTTCTTC. Protein product: CASSPRWLAGATGADEQFF.

A few counts support this clone. This rearrangement joins TRBV4-1 to TRBJ2-1; 11 bases match TRBD2. The CDR3 spans 18 residues. Germline V gives CDR1 MGHRA, CDR2 YSYEKL. V lost 0 bases, J lost 7 bases, and 11 bases stayed unmatched. The CDR3 protein is CASSQDPPRLAGKNEQFF. DNA for the CDR3: TGCGCCAGCAGCCAAGATCCCCCGCGACTAGCGGGAAAAAATGAGCAGTTCTTC.

The chain recombines TRBV5-1 with TRBJ2-5, with TRBD2 identical over 7 bases. Germline trimming cut 1 base from V and 1 base from J; bases unmatched to any gene: 7. This CDR3 has 16 residues. CDR1 is SGHRS, CDR2 YFSETQ, per germline. CDR3 region: CASSLSPSGVQETQYF. The CDR3 nucleotides read TGCGCCAGCAGCTTGAGTCCTAGCGGAGTCCAAGAGACCCAGTACTTC.

There are a few counts of this clone. V and J are TRBV11-3 and TRBJ2-3, with 12 nucleotides matching TRBD2. Germline trimming cut 3 bases from V and 7 bases from J; bases unmatched to any gene: 5. This CDR3 contains 15 residues. Germline assignment: CDR1 SGHNT and CDR2 YENEEA. In DNA form, the CDR3 reads TGTGCCAGCAGCTTGACTAGCGGGAGTAGTAATACGCAGTATTTT. Encoded protein: CASSLTSGSSNTQYF. Variable domain in full (rest from reference TRBV11-3 and TRBJ2-3): EAGVVQSPRYKIIEKKQPVAFWCNPISGHNTLYWYLQNLGQGPELLIRYENEEAVDDSQLPKDRFSAERLKGVDSTLKIQPAELGDSAVYLCASSLTSGSSNTQYFGPGTRLTVL.

This clone is medium-sized by share. This chain connects TRBV6-8 to TRBJ1-1, with a possible D match to TRBD1 (5 bases). The CDR3 spans 16 residues. Germline V gene lookup returns CDR1 MNHGY and CDR2 SAAAGT. The V and J ends lost 0 bases and 0 bases respectively, with 11 bases between them. CDR3 amino acids: CASSYSAGRMNTEAFF. DNA of the CDR3: TGTGCCAGCAGTTACTCGGCAGGGCGAATGAACACTGAAGCTTTCTTT.

This clone was observed at least ten times. The chain links TRBV11-3 to TRBJ1-4; no clear D. V was clipped by 3 bases and J by 8 bases, with 16 bases between them. Germline-derived CDR1 and CDR2 are SGHNT and YENEEA. This CDR3 region has 15 residues. CDR3 loop: CASSLGTPAKEKLFF. CDR3 sequence (DNA): TGTGCCAGCAGCTTGGGAACGCCAGCCAAAGAAAAACTGTTTTTT. The full variable domain, with the rest looked up from reference TRBV11-3 and TRBJ1-4, is EAGVVQSPRYKIIEKKQPVAFWCNPISGHNTLYWYLQNLGQGPELLIRYENEEAVDDSQLPKDRFSAERLKGVDSTLKIQPAELGDSAVYLCASSLGTPAKEKLFFGSGTQLSVL.

This clone was recorded only once. V is TRBV12-5 and J is TRBJ2-5; D gene ambiguous. CDR1 and CDR2 from the germline V gene are LGHNT and FRNRAP. The ends were cut back, 2 bases at V and 5 bases at J, with 6 bases in the middle. The CDR3 covers 12 residues. CDR3 nucleotides: TGTGCTAGTGGTTTGCCTTGGGAGACCCAGTACTTC. It translates to CASGLPWETQYF.

Only a few counts were recorded for this clone. The chain recombines TRBV6-8 with TRBJ1-5; unclear D gene. V was shortened by 5 bases and J by 5 bases, with 13 bases between the two germline ends. Germline V gene sequence: CDR1 MNHGY, CDR2 SAAAGT. CDR3 length equals 14 residues. The CDR3 DNA reads TGTGCCAGCAGTGATAATATGGTGGATCAGCCCCAGCATTTT. It encodes CASSDNMVDQPQHF.

The rearrangement joins TRBV11-3 to TRBJ2-1; 8 nucleotides line up with TRBD2. Germline V gene lookup returns CDR1 SGHNT and CDR2 YENEEA. The V and J ends lost 1 base and 8 bases, in that order; junction bases with no gene match: 13. The CDR3 has 17 residues. CDR3 sequence (DNA): TGTGCCAGCAGCTTAGGTCCGGGAGGGCCCTCAATGGATGAGCAGTTCTTC. Its translation is CASSLGPGGPSMDEQFF.

The chain uses TRBV6-8 and TRBJ1-2; 7 nucleotides line up with TRBD1. Germline CDR1 is MNHGY and CDR2 is SAAAGT. The V gene end was trimmed by 11 bases and the J gene end by 1 base; junction bases not matched to a gene: 10. This CDR3 contains 14 residues. The CDR3 sequence is CAAGGQVFNYGYTF. DNA for the CDR3: TGTGCCGCAGGCGGACAGGTGTTTAACTATGGCTACACCTTC.

The chain links TRBV6-8 to TRBJ1-1; D call uncertain. Germline V gene data show CDR1 as MNHGY and CDR2 as SAAAGT. The CDR3 covers 15 residues. With 2 bases removed from V and 3 bases from J, the gap between germline ends came to 13 bases. CDR3 protein: CASSYVPASDTEAFF. The CDR3, as DNA: TGTGCCAGCAGTTACGTTCCAGCCTCGGACACTGAAGCTTTCTTT.

The rearrangement uses TRBV19 and TRBJ1-1; D remains ambiguous. This CDR3 contains 13 residues. Trimming took 10 bases from V and 5 from J, leaving 17 bases between them. Germline CDR1 is LNHDA and CDR2 is SQIVND (reference sequence). The CDR3 DNA reads as TGTGCCACCTCATCCCTTCGAGGAACTGAAGCTTTCTTT. It yields the protein CATSSLRGTEAFF.

Only a few counts were recorded for this clone. The genes are TRBV1 and TRBJ2-4; the DNA was not used to check the table's D call, TRBD2. TRBV1 has pseudogene status. The CDR3 totals 19 residues. In DNA form, the CDR3 reads TGCGCCAGCAGCCACTTAGCGGGAGGGCCCCGGAAAACCAAAAACATTCAGTACTTC. As protein: CASSHLAGGPRKTKNIQYF.